The present TCR beta chain was sequenced within a study of PD-1 blockade in classical Hodgkin lymphoma. Study results and limitations: Complete responders matched newly diagnosed patients in baseline diversity. Why repertoires differed is undefined; disease activity or prior therapy possibly contributed. Among the patients, those starting nivolumab under 1 year after ASCT were excluded.

Each of the patients experienced relapse following autologous stem cell transplantation, and their brentuximab vedotin exposure differed. Profiled with immunoSEQ multiplex PCR; TCRdb holds only in-frame clones, not every one. The sample gives 55,000 to 80,000 clones, around 88% of which show up once; approximately 12% is in the top ten. This clone was recorded a few times. Its antigen is currently unknown. V was cut by 8 bases and J by 5 bases, with 10 bases left in between. Germline V CDR1 and CDR2: MNHEY, SVGAGI. This CDR3 is 12 amino acids long. The chain employs TRBV6-5 and TRBJ1-5, with a weak D call TRBD1 (5 bases). This sequence was found in a human donor with classical Hodgkin lymphoma. The material sequenced was peripheral blood mononuclear cells (PBMCs), taken at baseline. As DNA, the CDR3 is TGTGCCAGCCCGGGGGGTTATCAGCCCCAGCATTTT. Its translation is CASPGGYQPQHF.